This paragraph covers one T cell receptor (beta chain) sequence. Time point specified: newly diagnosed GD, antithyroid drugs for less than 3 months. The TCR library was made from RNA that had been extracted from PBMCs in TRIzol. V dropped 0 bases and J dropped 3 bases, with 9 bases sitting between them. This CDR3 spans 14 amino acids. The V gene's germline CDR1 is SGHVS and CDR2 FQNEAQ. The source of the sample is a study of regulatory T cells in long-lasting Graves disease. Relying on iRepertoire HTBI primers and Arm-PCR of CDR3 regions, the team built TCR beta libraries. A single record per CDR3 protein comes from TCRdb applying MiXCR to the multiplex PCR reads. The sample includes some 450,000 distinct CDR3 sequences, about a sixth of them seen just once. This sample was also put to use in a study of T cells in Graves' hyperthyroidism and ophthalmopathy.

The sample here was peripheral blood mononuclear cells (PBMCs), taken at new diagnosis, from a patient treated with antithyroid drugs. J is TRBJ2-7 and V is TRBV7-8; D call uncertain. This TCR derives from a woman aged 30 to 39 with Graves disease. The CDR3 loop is CASSLAPDGYEQYF. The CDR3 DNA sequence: TGTGCCAGCAGCTTAGCCCCCGACGGCTACGAGCAGTACTTC.